This TCR beta chain emerged from a study of shared clonotypes between healthy human individuals. The length of the CDR3 is 12 residues. Germline V gene lookup returns CDR1 SEHNR and CDR2 FQNEAQ (reference sequence). V lost 5 bases and J 12 bases, leaving 16 bases between the germline ends. Here immunoSEQ multiplex PCR was the method, and the copy in TCRdb shows in-frame clones only, minus some. Seen here are fewer than 1.8 million clones, about 98.5% observed once, and the top ten hold about 0.35%. Overall study results and limits: When naive CD4 clonotypes were compared across a handful of donors, about 5% were shared.

This clone appeared once. The antigen is unknown. The chain uses TRBV7-9 and TRBJ1-2; D perhaps matches TRBD1 (5 bases). This TCR was sampled from a man aged 25 to 40 in good health. The sequencing input was naive CD4+ T cells sorted from blood. The subset denotes: CD45RA+ positively selected. CDR3 residues: CASSAGQGGNTF. The CDR3, as DNA: TGTGCCAGCAGCGCCGGGCAGGGAGGGAACACCTTC.